This T cell receptor (beta chain) was identified in a study of radiotherapy plus CTLA-4 blockade in lung cancer. Participants had chemo-refractory metastatic non-small-cell lung cancer and were treated with focal radiation plus ipilimumab CTLA-4 blockade. Data came from immunoSEQ multiplex PCR; TCRdb stores just in-frame clones and leaves some out. The table lists 75,000 to 100,000 clones, 82% of them singletons. The sample was peripheral blood, taken from a patient treated with radiotherapy plus ipilimumab. The sequence came from a human donor with non-small cell lung cancer who had a partial response to radiotherapy plus ipilimumab.

The CDR3 DNA reads TGTGCCAGCAGCCCCGGGACTAGCGGGAGGGGGAATGAGCAGTTCTTC. Translated: CASSPGTSGRGNEQFF. The gene calls are TRBV13 and TRBJ2-1; 16 positions agree with TRBD2. This CDR3 spans 16 amino acids. Germline trimming cut 5 bases from V and 7 bases from J; bases unmatched to any gene: 5. Per germline, CDR1 PRHDT and CDR2 FYEKMQ (reference sequence).